This T cell receptor beta chain came from a study of T cells after yellow fever vaccination. About the study: Libraries from low-cell-number fractions were prepared with the SMART-Seq v4 Ultra Low Input RNA kit.

5'RACE template switching added a universal primer site and UMIs to TCR cDNA. TCRdb processed the 5' RACE reads anew with MiXCR; each CDR3 protein has one entry. The sample contains 300,000 to 350,000 distinct CDR3 sequences, around 4.5% of which appear only once. The germline gives CDR1 MNHEY, CDR2 SVGAGI. This CDR3 contains 13 residues. V lost 6 bases, J lost 9 bases, and 14 bases lay in between. General study findings and limits: The secondary response was weaker but peaked faster, day 5 versus 15. Re-detected after boosting: most primary clones, about 95% of CD4 and roughly 90% of CD8.

This clonotype showed up many times. What it binds is unknown. The sequence came from a man younger than 30 who received the YFV17D yellow fever vaccine. The starting material was PBMCs, obtained 15 days after the yellow fever booster vaccination. The chain combines TRBV6-5 with TRBJ1-4; the D is unclear. CDR3 coding DNA: TGTGCCAGCAGCCTGGGAGTTGAAAAAAAACTGTTTTTT. Its translation is CASSLGVEKKLFF.